The sequence of this T cell receptor beta chain was determined in a study of spatial heterogeneity in lung cancer. Looking at the study overall: When follow-up PBMC samples existed, they were sequenced (at a median of about 2 years after resection). Raw reads showed each unique TCR and UMI combination turning up more than ten times on average. Consistent detection of more beta-chain than alpha-chain sequences was observed. Study conclusions and caveats: Among blood samples, ubiquitous expanded tumor TCRs appeared more at resection than at follow-up.

Time point indicated: blood at routine non-recurrence follow-up after resection. TCRdb ran MiXCR on the 5' RACE reads and lists one entry per CDR3 protein. The repertoire holds about 41,000 distinct CDR3 sequences, with more than 9% as singletons. The sample holds many counts of this clonotype. The antigen remains unidentified. The germline V gene encodes CDR1 LGHDT and CDR2 YNNKEL (reference sequence). The CDR3 length is 14 residues. With 4 bases removed from V and 2 bases from J, the gap between germline ends came to 11 bases. The sequence derives from a female donor with early-stage non-small cell lung cancer. The genes are TRBV3-1 and TRBJ1-1, with a possible D match to TRBD1 (6 bases). Here the sequenced sample was PBMCs, taken at follow-up. CDR3 bases: TGTGCCAGCAGCCTCGGACAGCTCAACACTGAAGCTTTCTTT. Translating gives CASSLGQLNTEAFF.